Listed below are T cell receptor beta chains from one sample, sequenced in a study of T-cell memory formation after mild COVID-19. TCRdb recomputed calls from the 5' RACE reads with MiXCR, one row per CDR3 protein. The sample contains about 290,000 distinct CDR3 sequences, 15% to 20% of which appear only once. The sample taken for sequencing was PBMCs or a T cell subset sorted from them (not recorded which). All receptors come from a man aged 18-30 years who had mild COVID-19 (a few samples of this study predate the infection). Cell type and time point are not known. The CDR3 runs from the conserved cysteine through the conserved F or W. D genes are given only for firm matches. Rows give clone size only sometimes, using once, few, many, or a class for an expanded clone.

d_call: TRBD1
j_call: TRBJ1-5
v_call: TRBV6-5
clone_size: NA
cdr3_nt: TGTGCCAGCAGTTTACGACAGGGCAGCAATCAGCCCCAGCATTTT
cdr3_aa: CASSLRQGSNQPQHF

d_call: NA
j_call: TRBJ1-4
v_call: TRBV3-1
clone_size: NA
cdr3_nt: TGTGCCAGCAGCCAACAGGCGTTAGGACTGTTTTTT
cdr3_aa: CASSQQALGLFF

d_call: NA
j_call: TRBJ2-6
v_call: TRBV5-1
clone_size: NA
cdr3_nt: TGCGCCAGCAGCCCTTTTCGGCAGAGCTCTGGGGCCAACGTCCTGACTTTC
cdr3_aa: CASSPFRQSSGANVLTF

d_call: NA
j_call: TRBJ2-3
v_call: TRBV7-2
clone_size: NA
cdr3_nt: TGTGCCAGCAGCTTAGCGGGGAGAATCGCGGGGGATACGCAGTATTTT
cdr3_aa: CASSLAGRIAGDTQYF

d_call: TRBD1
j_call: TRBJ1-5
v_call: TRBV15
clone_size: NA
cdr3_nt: TGTGCCACCAGTCGGGGGACAGGGGGCTGGCAGCCCCAGCATTTT
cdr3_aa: CATSRGTGGWQPQHF

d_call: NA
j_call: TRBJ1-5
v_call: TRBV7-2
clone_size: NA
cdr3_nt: TGTGCCAGCAGCTCCAGGGGAGGCAATCAGCCCCAGCATTTT
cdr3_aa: CASSSRGGNQPQHF

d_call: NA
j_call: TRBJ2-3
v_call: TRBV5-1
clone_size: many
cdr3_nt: TGCGCCAGCAGCACGGGGGACACCGGCGTTACGCAGTATTTT
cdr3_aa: CASSTGDTGVTQYF

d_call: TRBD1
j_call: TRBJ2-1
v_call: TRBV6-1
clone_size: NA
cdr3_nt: TGTGCCAGCAGCAAAGACAGGGATTGGAACAATGAGCAGTTCTTC
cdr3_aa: CASSKDRDWNNEQFF

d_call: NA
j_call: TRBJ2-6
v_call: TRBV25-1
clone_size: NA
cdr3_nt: TGTGCCAGCAGTGAATATATAAGCTCTGGGGCCAACGTCCTGACTTTC
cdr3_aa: CASSEYISSGANVLTF

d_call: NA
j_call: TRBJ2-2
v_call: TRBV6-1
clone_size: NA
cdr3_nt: TGTGCCAGCAGGAGGTATTCCGGGGAGCTGTTTTTT
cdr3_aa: CASRRYSGELFF

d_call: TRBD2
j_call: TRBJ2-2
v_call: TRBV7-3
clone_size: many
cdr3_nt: TGTGCCAGCAGCGACGGACGAGGGACTACCAACACCGGGGAGCTGTTTTTT
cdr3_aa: CASSDGRGTTNTGELFF

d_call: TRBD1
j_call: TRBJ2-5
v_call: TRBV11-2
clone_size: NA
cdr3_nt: TGTGCCAGCAGCTTGGGACAGGGGGCTTATAGGGAGACCCAGTACTTC
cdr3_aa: CASSLGQGAYRETQYF

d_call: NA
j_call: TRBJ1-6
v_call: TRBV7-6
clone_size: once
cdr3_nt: TGTGCCAGCAGCCTACAAGGAAGAACTTACTCGGGATATAATTCACCCCTCCACTTT
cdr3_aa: CASSLQGRTYSGYNSPLHF

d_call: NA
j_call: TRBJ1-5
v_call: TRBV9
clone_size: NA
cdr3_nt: TGTGCCAGCAGCGTAGGAGAGGGGTATCAGCCCCAGCATTTT
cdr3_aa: CASSVGEGYQPQHF

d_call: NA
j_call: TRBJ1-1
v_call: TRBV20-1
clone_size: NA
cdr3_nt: TGCAGTGCCCCCGACAGGAGGATGACTGAAGCTTTCTTT
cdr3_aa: CSAPDRRMTEAFF

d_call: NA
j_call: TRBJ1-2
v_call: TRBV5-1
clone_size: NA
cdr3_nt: TGCGCCAGCAGCTTGTTCGCGGCTTCAAGGCCGAACTATGGCTACACCTTC
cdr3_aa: CASSLFAASRPNYGYTF

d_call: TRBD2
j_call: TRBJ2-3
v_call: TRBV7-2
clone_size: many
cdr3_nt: TGTGCCAGCAGCTTTACCCCCAGGACTAGCGGGGGGCCCAGCACAGATACGCAGTATTTT
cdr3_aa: CASSFTPRTSGGPSTDTQYF

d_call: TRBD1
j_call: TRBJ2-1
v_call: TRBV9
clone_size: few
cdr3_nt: TGTGCCAGCAGCCTTCAGACAGGGTTCAATGAGCAGTTCTTC
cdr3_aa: CASSLQTGFNEQFF

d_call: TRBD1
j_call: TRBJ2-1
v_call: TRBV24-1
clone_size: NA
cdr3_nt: TGTGCCACGGCGCCCGGAACAGGGGGTACCGATGAGCAGTTCTTC
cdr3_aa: CATAPGTGGTDEQFF

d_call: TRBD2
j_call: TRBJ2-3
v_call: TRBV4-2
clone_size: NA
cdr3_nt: TGTGCCAGCAGCCAAGCGCGGGGGAGCACAGATACGCAGTATTTT
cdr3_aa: CASSQARGSTDTQYF

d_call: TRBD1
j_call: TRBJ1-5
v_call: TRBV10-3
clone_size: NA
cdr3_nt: TGTGCCATCAGTGAAGACAGGGTGGGTCAGCCCCAGCATTTT
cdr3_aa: CAISEDRVGQPQHF

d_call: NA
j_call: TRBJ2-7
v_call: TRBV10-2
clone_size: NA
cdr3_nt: TGCGCCAGCGGAGTGAGCCCGGTCTACGAGCAGTACTTC
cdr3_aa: CASGVSPVYEQYF

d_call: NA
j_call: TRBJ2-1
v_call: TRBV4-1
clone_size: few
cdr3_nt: TGCGCCAGCAGCCAAGAAGGCAGACCCAATGAGCAGTTCTTC
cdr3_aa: CASSQEGRPNEQFF

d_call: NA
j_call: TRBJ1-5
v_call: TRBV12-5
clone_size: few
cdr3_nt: TGTGCTAGTGGTTTGGTAAGCCGGGGCCTCCGGGTGGGCAATCAGCCCCAGCATTTT
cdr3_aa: CASGLVSRGLRVGNQPQHF

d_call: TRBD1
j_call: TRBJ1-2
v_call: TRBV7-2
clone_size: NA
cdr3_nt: TGTGCCAGCAGCTTTCCTACCGGGACAGATAAGAGGAAGGGATATGGCTACACCTTC
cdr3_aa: CASSFPTGTDKRKGYGYTF

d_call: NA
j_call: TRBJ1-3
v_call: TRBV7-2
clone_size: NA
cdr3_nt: TGTGCCAGCAGGGTACAGAATACTGGAAACACCATATATTTT
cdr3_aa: CASRVQNTGNTIYF

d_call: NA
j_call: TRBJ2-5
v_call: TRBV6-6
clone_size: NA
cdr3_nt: TGTGCCAGCAGTTACCCGCGGGACAGACTCCAAGAGACCCAGTACTTC
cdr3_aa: CASSYPRDRLQETQYF

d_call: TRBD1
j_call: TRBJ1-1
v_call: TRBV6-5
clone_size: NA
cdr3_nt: TGTGCCAGCAGGGGGGACAGGAGGAACACTGAAGCTTTCTTT
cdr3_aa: CASRGDRRNTEAFF

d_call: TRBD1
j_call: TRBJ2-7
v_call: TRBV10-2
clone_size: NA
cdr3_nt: TGCGCCAGCAGTGAGCCCGGACAGGGGAGGTACGAGCAGTACTTC
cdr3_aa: CASSEPGQGRYEQYF

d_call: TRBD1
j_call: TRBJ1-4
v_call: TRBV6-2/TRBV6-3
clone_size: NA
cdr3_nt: TGTGCCAGCAACCGGGACAGGGGTGAAAAACTGTTTTTT
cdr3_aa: CASNRDRGEKLFF

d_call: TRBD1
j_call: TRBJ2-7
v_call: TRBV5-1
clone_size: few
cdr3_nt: TGCGCCAGCAGCTCCGGGACAGGGGGCGAGCAGTACTTC
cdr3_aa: CASSSGTGGEQYF

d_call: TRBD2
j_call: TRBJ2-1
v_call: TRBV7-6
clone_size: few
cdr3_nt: TGTGCCAGCAGCTCCCCTGCGGGGGGCGGCTATAATGAGCAGTTCTTC
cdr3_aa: CASSSPAGGGYNEQFF

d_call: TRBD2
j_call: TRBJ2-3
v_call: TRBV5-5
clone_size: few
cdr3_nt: TGTGCCAGCAGCGGGCCGGCGGGACTAGCGGGCACAGATACGCAGTATTTT
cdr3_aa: CASSGPAGLAGTDTQYF